This paragraph reports one T cell receptor beta chain. This sample is drawn from a study of shared T cell receptors in the human thymus. The data were produced by immunoSEQ multiplex PCR, yet TCRdb's version contains in-frame clones alone and is incomplete. Of fewer than 700,000 clones listed, approximately 87% were seen once; the top ten hold 0.0095% to 0.011%. These data also featured in a second study, about human thymus T cells. That work adds: Finnish infants who were healthy and having corrective surgery for congenital heart defects made up the donors.

This receptor was obtained from a boy in the first two years of life with a congenital heart defect. Sequencing was done on a sample of thymocytes.

The CDR3 is CASSPEDRDRPYEQYF. CDR3 bases: TGTGCCAGCAGTCCCGAGGACAGGGACCGACCCTACGAGCAGTACTTC. The chain links TRBV2 to TRBJ2-7; 8 positions agree with TRBD1. The CDR3 totals 16 residues. Germline CDR1 and CDR2: SNHLY and FYNNEI. The V segment lost 5 bases and the J segment 2 bases; nucleotides outside the gene matches: 11.